Listed below are T cell receptor beta chains from one sample, sequenced in a study of cytomegalovirus exposure and HLA in healthy donors. Assay used: immunoSEQ multiplex PCR; TCRdb lists only in-frame clones, some missing. The sample yields roughly 62,000 clones, of which the top ten take up approximately 2%. Input material: PBMCs. The receptor source for this set is a woman aged 18-29 years in good health and CMV-seronegative. CDR3s include the opening cysteine and the closing phenylalanine or tryptophan. The D gene is left open where the match is weak.

TGTGCCAGCAGCTCCGGACGGGGGACTGAAGCTTTCTTT	CASSSGRGTEAFF	.	TRBJ1-1	TRBV9
TGTGCCAGCAGCTTGGGGGACAGGGTGGACTATGGCTACACCTTC	CASSLGDRVDYGYTF	TRBD1	TRBJ1-2	TRBV11-2
TGCGCCAGCAGCTTGGAGGGGCCTCCCTACGAGCAGTACTTC	CASSLEGPPYEQYF	.	TRBJ2-7	TRBV5-1
TGTGCCTGGAGTTTACTAGCAGATACGCAGTATTTT	CAWSLLADTQYF	.	TRBJ2-3	TRBV30
TGTGCCTGGAGTGTGCTAGGACTTCCCCAAGAGACCCAGTACTTC	CAWSVLGLPQETQYF	.	TRBJ2-5	TRBV30
TGTGCCAGCAGCTTGAGAGGGGGACAGACTAATGAAAAACTGTTTTTT	CASSLRGGQTNEKLFF	TRBD1	TRBJ1-4	TRBV5-5
TGCGCCAGCAGCCAATCCCCGGGGACTGAAGCTTTCTTT	CASSQSPGTEAFF	.	TRBJ1-1	TRBV5-1
TGTGCCAGCAGTTACCCCCAATTGACAGGGACCGGGGAGCTGTTTTTT	CASSYPQLTGTGELFF	TRBD1	TRBJ2-2	TRBV6-6
TGTGCCAGCAGCTTAGACAGGGCGGCGAACACTGAAGCTTTCTTT	CASSLDRAANTEAFF	.	TRBJ1-1	TRBV11-3
TGTGCCAGCAGTTATACAGGGGACGAGCAGTACTTC	CASSYTGDEQYF	TRBD1	TRBJ2-7	TRBV2
TGCAGCTTACTTGGACTAGCGGGAAGAGGGGATACGCAGTATTTT	CSLLGLAGRGDTQYF	TRBD2	TRBJ2-3	TRBV29-1
TGTGCCAGTAGTATTCTGGGCGGGAGAAGTCGCGAGCAGTACTTC	CASSILGGRSREQYF	TRBD2	TRBJ2-7	TRBV19
TGCAGTGCTTGGCTAGTCTACGAGCAGTACTTC	CSAWLVYEQYF	.	TRBJ2-7	TRBV20-1
TGTGCCAGCAGCTTCCCGAGGCAGGGAAACACCATATATTTT	CASSFPRQGNTIYF	.	TRBJ1-3	TRBV11-2
TGTGCCAGCAGCTTGGGAGGGATCGCCTACGAGCAGTACTTC	CASSLGGIAYEQYF	.	TRBJ2-7	TRBV5-4
TGTGCCAGCAGCTTAGGCACAGGGGGCTCTACTGAAGCTTTCTTT	CASSLGTGGSTEAFF	TRBD1	TRBJ1-1	TRBV11-2
TGTGCCAGCGGACTTACCCTAGGCACAGATACGCAGTATTTT	CASGLTLGTDTQYF	.	TRBJ2-3	TRBV19
TGTGCCAGCAGCCAAGATCTCGTGAGGGCCCCTGGAAACACCATATATTTT	CASSQDLVRAPGNTIYF	.	TRBJ1-3	TRBV4-2
TGTGCCAGCTCACCAGACCGGGGGTCGAAGCCCCAGCATTTT	CASSPDRGSKPQHF	.	TRBJ1-5	TRBV18
TGTGCCAGCAGCTTAGTGGGAGTTTGGGGTGAAAAACTGTTTTTT	CASSLVGVWGEKLFF	.	TRBJ1-4	TRBV7-9
TGTGCCAGCAGCTTGAGGGGCGGGAGGTCAGGAGAGCAGTTCTTC	CASSLRGGRSGEQFF	TRBD2	TRBJ2-1	TRBV7-9
TGTGCCAGCAGCTTCAGTGAGACCCAGTACTTC	CASSFSETQYF	.	TRBJ2-5	TRBV5-6
TGTGCTAGTGGTTTGGTAAAATTAGTGGACACCTTC	CASGLVKLVDTF	.	TRBJ1-2	TRBV12-5
TGTGCCAGCAGGTCCTTGAGAGCTTATGGCTACACCTTC	CASRSLRAYGYTF	.	TRBJ1-2	TRBV6-5
TGTGCCAGCAGTTACTCCTATCCTGAAAAACTGTTTTTT	CASSYSYPEKLFF	.	TRBJ1-4	TRBV6-5
TGCGCCAGCAGCTCGCTAGCGGGGGGGCGGGGTCTTCTCTACAATGAGCAGTTCTTC	CASSSLAGGRGLLYNEQFF	TRBD2	TRBJ2-1	TRBV5-1
TGTGCCAGCAGCGCGTACCAAGAGACCCAGTACTTC	CASSAYQETQYF	.	TRBJ2-5	TRBV6-6